The rows below give T cell receptor beta chains drawn from one sample of a study of cytomegalovirus exposure and HLA in healthy donors. Some clones are missing from TCRdb's copy, which holds only in-frame ones; the method was immunoSEQ multiplex PCR. This sample yields roughly 150,000 clones, of which about 75% are seen a single time; approximately 10% belongs to the top ten. Input material: PBMCs. All receptors come from a man younger than 30 in good health and CMV-seropositive. The CDR3 runs from the conserved cysteine through the conserved F or W. A D gene is named only where the DNA matches it firmly. Size is stated for part of the rows, as once, few or many counts, or as a class when the clone is expanded.

CDR3aa: CATSRDKRAWAFF
CDR3nt: TGTGCCACCAGCAGAGATAAGCGGGCGTGGGCTTTCTTT
j_gene: TRBJ1-1
abundance: NA
v_gene: TRBV15
d_gene: NA

CDR3aa: CASSQVSAGGGEQYF
CDR3nt: TGCGCCAGCAGCCAAGTTTCGGCGGGAGGAGGCGAGCAGTACTTC
j_gene: TRBJ2-7
abundance: NA
v_gene: TRBV4-1
d_gene: TRBD2

CDR3aa: CASSPRGATSEQYF
CDR3nt: TGTGCCAGCAGCCCCAGGGGGGCCACGTCTGAGCAGTACTTC
j_gene: TRBJ2-7
abundance: few
v_gene: TRBV11-3
d_gene: NA

CDR3aa: CASSRLGPDTQYF
CDR3nt: TGTGCCAGCTCACGGTTGGGGCCAGATACGCAGTATTTT
j_gene: TRBJ2-3
abundance: NA
v_gene: TRBV18
d_gene: NA

CDR3aa: CASRDAKRLIEQFF
CDR3nt: TGTGCCAGCAGGGACGCAAAGCGGTTAATTGAGCAGTTCTTC
j_gene: TRBJ2-1
abundance: NA
v_gene: TRBV28
d_gene: NA

CDR3aa: CASSPLDSYNTGELFF
CDR3nt: TGTGCCAGCTCACCTCTAGATAGCTACAACACCGGGGAGCTGTTTTTT
j_gene: TRBJ2-2
abundance: NA
v_gene: TRBV18
d_gene: NA

CDR3aa: CATSTGTGGETQYF
CDR3nt: TGTGCCACCAGCACAGGGACAGGGGGCGAGACCCAGTACTTC
j_gene: TRBJ2-5
abundance: NA
v_gene: TRBV15
d_gene: TRBD1

CDR3aa: CASRRTGGWAGELFF
CDR3nt: TGTGCCAGCAGGCGGACAGGGGGCTGGGCCGGGGAGCTGTTTTTT
j_gene: TRBJ2-2
abundance: NA
v_gene: TRBV6-5
d_gene: TRBD1

CDR3aa: CASLVSGSGEQYF
CDR3nt: TGTGCCAGCCTGGTGAGCGGGTCAGGCGAGCAGTACTTC
j_gene: TRBJ2-7
abundance: NA
v_gene: TRBV28
d_gene: NA

CDR3aa: CASSSPGGADIQYF
CDR3nt: TGTGCCAGCAGTTCCCCCGGTGGGGCCGACATTCAGTACTTC
j_gene: TRBJ2-4
abundance: NA
v_gene: TRBV28
d_gene: NA

CDR3aa: CASSESATNEKLFF
CDR3nt: TGTGCCAGCAGTGAATCTGCAACTAATGAAAAACTGTTTTTT
j_gene: TRBJ1-4
abundance: NA
v_gene: TRBV6-1
d_gene: NA

CDR3aa: CSVKLGMTSTDTQYF
CDR3nt: TGCAGCGTTAAACTAGGGATGACTAGCACAGATACGCAGTATTTT
j_gene: TRBJ2-3
abundance: once
v_gene: TRBV29-1
d_gene: NA

CDR3aa: CASSPQAPLETQYF
CDR3nt: TGCGCCAGCAGCCCACAGGCCCCCCTTGAGACCCAGTACTTC
j_gene: TRBJ2-5
abundance: NA
v_gene: TRBV5-1
d_gene: NA

CDR3aa: CASSLVGGNYGYPF
CDR3nt: TGCGCCAGCAGCTTGGTTGGGGGGAACTATGGCTACCCCTTC
j_gene: TRBJ1-2
abundance: NA
v_gene: TRBV5-1
d_gene: NA

CDR3aa: CASGRRDKYF
CDR3nt: TGTGCCAGCGGGCGCCGGGACAAGTACTTC
j_gene: TRBJ2-7
abundance: NA
v_gene: TRBV28
d_gene: NA

CDR3aa: CASSFYQRGYYEQYF
CDR3nt: TGTGCCAGCAGCTTTTATCAGCGGGGATACTACGAGCAGTACTTC
j_gene: TRBJ2-7
abundance: NA
v_gene: TRBV7-2
d_gene: TRBD2

CDR3aa: CASSFPGDEQYF
CDR3nt: TGCGCCAGCAGCTTTCCGGGGGACGAGCAGTACTTC
j_gene: TRBJ2-7
abundance: NA
v_gene: TRBV5-1
d_gene: NA

CDR3aa: CASSERASGSRHEQYF
CDR3nt: TGCGCCAGCAGTGAAAGGGCTAGCGGGAGCCGCCACGAGCAGTACTTC
j_gene: TRBJ2-7
abundance: NA
v_gene: TRBV10-2
d_gene: TRBD2

CDR3aa: CASSEGRGVEGYTF
CDR3nt: TGTGCCAGCAGCGAGGGACGGGGGGTAGAAGGCTACACCTTC
j_gene: TRBJ1-2
abundance: few
v_gene: TRBV7-9
d_gene: NA

CDR3aa: CASGAGHEKLFF
CDR3nt: TGTGCCAGCGGGGCTGGGCATGAAAAACTGTTTTTT
j_gene: TRBJ1-4
abundance: NA
v_gene: TRBV28
d_gene: NA

CDR3aa: CASSTYRGNTEAFF
CDR3nt: TGTGCCAGCAGCACTTACCGGGGGAACACTGAAGCTTTCTTT
j_gene: TRBJ1-1
abundance: NA
v_gene: TRBV7-9
d_gene: NA

CDR3aa: CASSTQGAGQETQYF
CDR3nt: TGTGCCAGCAGCACCCAGGGGGCAGGGCAAGAGACCCAGTACTTC
j_gene: TRBJ2-5
abundance: NA
v_gene: TRBV14
d_gene: TRBD1

CDR3aa: CASSLWGRNTEAFF
CDR3nt: TGTGCCAGCAGCTTATGGGGGCGAAACACTGAAGCTTTCTTT
j_gene: TRBJ1-1
abundance: NA
v_gene: TRBV7-9
d_gene: NA

CDR3aa: CASSRKGYRAADEQYF
CDR3nt: TGTGCCAGCAGCCGCAAGGGGTATAGGGCGGCTGACGAGCAGTACTTC
j_gene: TRBJ2-7
abundance: NA
v_gene: TRBV11-1
d_gene: NA

CDR3aa: CASSETGFRNQPQHF
CDR3nt: TGTGCCAGCAGCGAAACAGGGTTCCGAAATCAGCCCCAGCATTTT
j_gene: TRBJ1-5
abundance: NA
v_gene: TRBV28
d_gene: NA

CDR3aa: CASSGDSAEQYF
CDR3nt: TGTGCCAGCAGCGGAGATAGTGCCGAGCAGTACTTC
j_gene: TRBJ2-7
abundance: NA
v_gene: TRBV9
d_gene: NA

CDR3aa: CASSFNRGWNYEQYF
CDR3nt: TGTGCCAGCAGCTTTAACAGGGGGTGGAACTACGAGCAGTACTTC
j_gene: TRBJ2-7
abundance: NA
v_gene: TRBV5-4
d_gene: TRBD1

CDR3aa: CASSSSRQAGNQPQHF
CDR3nt: TGTGCCAGCAGCTCGTCCAGACAGGCGGGCAATCAGCCCCAGCATTTT
j_gene: TRBJ1-5
abundance: NA
v_gene: TRBV7-6
d_gene: NA

CDR3aa: CSSSFGTDTQYF
CDR3nt: TGTTCCAGCAGCTTCGGCACAGATACGCAGTATTTT
j_gene: TRBJ2-3
abundance: NA
v_gene: TRBV7-9
d_gene: NA

CDR3aa: CASSKEMPGDEQYF
CDR3nt: TGTGCCAGCAGCAAAGAAATGCCAGGGGACGAGCAGTACTTC
j_gene: TRBJ2-7
abundance: NA
v_gene: TRBV25-1
d_gene: NA

CDR3aa: CASSEAMGQGTYEQYF
CDR3nt: TGTGCCAGCAGTGAAGCGATGGGGCAGGGTACCTACGAGCAGTACTTC
j_gene: TRBJ2-7
abundance: NA
v_gene: TRBV6-1
d_gene: NA

CDR3aa: CASSLGSGTNPITDTQYF
CDR3nt: TGCGCCAGCAGCTTGGGTAGCGGAACAAACCCAATTACAGATACGCAGTATTTT
j_gene: TRBJ2-3
abundance: NA
v_gene: TRBV5-1
d_gene: NA

CDR3aa: CASSGSTIAGVNIDTQYF
CDR3nt: TGTGCCAGCAGTGGTAGTACGATAGCGGGAGTAAACATAGATACGCAGTATTTT
j_gene: TRBJ2-3
abundance: NA
v_gene: TRBV6-1
d_gene: TRBD2

CDR3aa: CASSARQNTEAFF
CDR3nt: TGTGCCAGCAGCGCCAGACAGAACACTGAAGCTTTCTTT
j_gene: TRBJ1-1
abundance: few
v_gene: TRBV6-6
d_gene: NA

CDR3aa: CASSPYIGTEAFF
CDR3nt: TGTGCCAGTAGTCCCTATATCGGGACTGAAGCTTTCTTT
j_gene: TRBJ1-1
abundance: few
v_gene: TRBV19
d_gene: NA

CDR3aa: CAHREGDYEQYF
CDR3nt: TGTGCCCACAGGGAGGGCGACTACGAGCAGTACTTC
j_gene: TRBJ2-7
abundance: NA
v_gene: TRBV6-1
d_gene: NA

CDR3aa: CASSLGFRNTIYF
CDR3nt: TGTGCCAGCAGCCTCGGGTTTAGAAACACCATATATTTT
j_gene: TRBJ1-3
abundance: NA
v_gene: TRBV5-5
d_gene: NA

CDR3aa: CASSLGYRTGNEQFF
CDR3nt: TGTGCCAGCAGCTTGGGCTATCGGACAGGGAATGAGCAGTTCTTC
j_gene: TRBJ2-1
abundance: few
v_gene: TRBV5-6
d_gene: TRBD1

CDR3aa: CATTGRLAGGYKETQYF
CDR3nt: TGTGCCACCACCGGGCGACTAGCGGGAGGATATAAAGAGACCCAGTACTTC
j_gene: TRBJ2-5
abundance: NA
v_gene: TRBV15
d_gene: TRBD2

CDR3aa: CASILSGEGYEQYF
CDR3nt: TGTGCCAGCATCCTCTCCGGGGAGGGTTACGAGCAGTACTTC
j_gene: TRBJ2-7
abundance: NA
v_gene: TRBV28
d_gene: TRBD2

CDR3aa: CASSRAGLPRPYNEQFF
CDR3nt: TGTGCCAGTAGTAGGGCGGGACTACCTAGACCCTACAATGAGCAGTTCTTC
j_gene: TRBJ2-1
abundance: NA
v_gene: TRBV19
d_gene: TRBD2

CDR3aa: CASSDPSSGEGEQFF
CDR3nt: TGTGCCAGCAGCGACCCCTCTTCGGGAGAGGGTGAGCAGTTCTTC
j_gene: TRBJ2-1
abundance: few
v_gene: TRBV9
d_gene: NA

CDR3aa: CASRNRAVDEKLFF
CDR3nt: TGTGCCAGCAGAAACAGGGCGGTGGACGAAAAACTGTTTTTT
j_gene: TRBJ1-4
abundance: NA
v_gene: TRBV6-6
d_gene: NA

CDR3aa: CASSERTGGETGNTIYF
CDR3nt: TGTGCCAGCAGTGAAAGGACAGGGGGCGAAACTGGAAACACCATATATTTT
j_gene: TRBJ1-3
abundance: few
v_gene: TRBV6-1
d_gene: TRBD1

CDR3aa: CASSSRWDRGMNEQFF
CDR3nt: TGTGCCAGCAGCTCCAGGTGGGACAGGGGGATGAATGAGCAGTTCTTC
j_gene: TRBJ2-1
abundance: NA
v_gene: TRBV7-2
d_gene: TRBD1

CDR3aa: CASSRGTSGSMAEQYF
CDR3nt: TGTGCCAGCAGTCGGGGCACTAGCGGGAGCATGGCCGAGCAGTACTTC
j_gene: TRBJ2-7
abundance: few
v_gene: TRBV25-1
d_gene: TRBD2

CDR3aa: CASSQGQTNYGYTF
CDR3nt: TGTGCCAGCAGCCAAGGACAGACTAACTATGGCTACACCTTC
j_gene: TRBJ1-2
abundance: once
v_gene: TRBV4-2
d_gene: NA

CDR3aa: CASSHKERPEPQHF
CDR3nt: TGCGCCAGCAGCCATAAGGAGCGGCCAGAGCCCCAGCATTTT
j_gene: TRBJ1-5
abundance: NA
v_gene: TRBV4-1
d_gene: NA

CDR3aa: CASGLEVVQGIPDTQYF
CDR3nt: TGTGCTAGTGGTTTGGAGGTTGTTCAGGGAATCCCAGATACGCAGTATTTT
j_gene: TRBJ2-3
abundance: NA
v_gene: TRBV12-5
d_gene: NA

CDR3aa: CASTRERTQYF
CDR3nt: TGTGCCAGCACTAGAGAGCGGACCCAGTACTTC
j_gene: TRBJ2-5
abundance: NA
v_gene: TRBV6-5
d_gene: NA

CDR3aa: CASSNRQFRTQYF
CDR3nt: TGTGCCAGCAGCAACCGACAGTTTCGGACGCAGTATTTT
j_gene: TRBJ2-3
abundance: NA
v_gene: TRBV7-9
d_gene: NA

CDR3aa: CASRRVASYEQYF
CDR3nt: TGTGCCAGCCGCCGGGTCGCCTCCTACGAGCAGTACTTC
j_gene: TRBJ2-7
abundance: NA
v_gene: TRBV28
d_gene: NA

CDR3aa: CASSASGVQEKLFF
CDR3nt: TGTGCCAGCAGCGCGTCGGGGGTTCAAGAAAAACTGTTTTTT
j_gene: TRBJ1-4
abundance: once
v_gene: TRBV9
d_gene: NA

CDR3aa: CASSPTGGDEQYF
CDR3nt: TGCGCCAGCAGCCCCACCGGAGGGGACGAGCAGTACTTC
j_gene: TRBJ2-7
abundance: NA
v_gene: TRBV4-1
d_gene: NA

CDR3aa: CASSLGSPTNEAFF
CDR3nt: TGTGCCAGCAGCTTAGGGTCGCCTACCAATGAAGCTTTCTTT
j_gene: TRBJ1-1
abundance: NA
v_gene: TRBV7-8
d_gene: NA

CDR3aa: CASSARGPTGELFF
CDR3nt: TGTGCCAGCTCAGCCAGGGGGCCCACCGGGGAGCTGTTTTTT
j_gene: TRBJ2-2
abundance: NA
v_gene: TRBV18
d_gene: TRBD1

CDR3aa: CSVTPGTGVTEAFF
CDR3nt: TGCAGCGTGACCCCCGGGACAGGGGTAACTGAAGCTTTCTTT
j_gene: TRBJ1-1
abundance: NA
v_gene: TRBV29-1
d_gene: TRBD1

CDR3aa: CATSRGYSGQGASEAFF
CDR3nt: TGTGCCACCAGCAGAGGATACTCCGGACAGGGGGCCTCTGAAGCTTTCTTT
j_gene: TRBJ1-1
abundance: NA
v_gene: TRBV15
d_gene: TRBD1

CDR3aa: CASSQGGNNEQFF
CDR3nt: TGCGCCAGCAGCCAGGGGGGAAACAATGAGCAGTTCTTC
j_gene: TRBJ2-1
abundance: once
v_gene: TRBV5-1
d_gene: NA